Listed here is a single T cell receptor (beta chain). Its specificity is unknown. TCRdb's table, derived via immunoSEQ multiplex PCR, lists solely in-frame clones and lacks some. The top ten hold around 2% of the sample, which has under 200,000 clones, around nine tenths seen once. This sample was included in a study of cytomegalovirus exposure and HLA in healthy donors. General study points: A classifier reportedly called cytomegalovirus status with high sensitivity and specificity.

The V gene lost 5 bases and the J gene lost 6 bases, with 19 bases spanning the gap. This CDR3 comprises 15 residues. The V gene's germline CDR1 is MNHEY and CDR2 SMNVEV (reference sequence). V and J are TRBV27 and TRBJ1-2; possible D gene TRBD1, 5 bases. The sample taken for sequencing was PBMCs. This sequence was found in a woman aged 18-29 years in good health and CMV-seronegative. CDR3 residues: CASSIHLGVSDGYTF. CDR3 in DNA: TGTGCCAGCAGTATTCATCTAGGGGTATCGGATGGCTACACCTTC.